One sample yielded the 26 T cell receptor beta chains listed below, sequenced in a study of T cell repertoires in cytomegalovirus infection. No antigen has been identified for these receptors. Each CDR3 protein gets one entry after TCRdb re-called the reads with MiXCR. There are some 920,000 distinct CDR3 sequences in the sample; approximately 31% occur only once, and more than 13% lies in the top ten. The source material was cultured CD8+ T cells from PBMCs, sampled from culture after CMV antigen stimulation. Every receptor here comes from a human donor in good health (CMV status not recorded). Some clones in this sample may be carry-over from other donors' samples.

The gene calls are TRBV12-3 or TRBV12-4 and TRBJ1-2; no clear D. The V end lost 3 bases, the J end lost 10 bases, and 21 bases lay between the germline ends. The CDR3 extends over 15 amino acids. The CDR3 reads CASSLVPTVTEAYTF. The CDR3 DNA is TGTGCCAGCAGTTTGGTCCCTACGGTGACGGAGGCCTACACCTTC.

Remarks on this clonotype: The junction shows a germline mismatch at one end, possibly a read error. This rearrangement joins TRBV6-1 to TRBJ1-4; D is perhaps TRBD1 (6 bases). Germline V gene lookup returns CDR1 MNHNS and CDR2 SASEGT. The CDR3 totals 14 residues. The CDR3 nucleotides read TGTACCAGCAGTGAATTCGGACAGATTGAAAAACTGTTTTTT. Translating it yields CTSSEFGQIEKLFF.

The chain uses TRBV10-1 and TRBJ2-5, with a tentative D call TRBD2 (5 bases). The CDR3 runs 15 residues. CDR1 is WNHNN and CDR2 is SYGVQD in the germline V gene (reference sequence). Trimming left V 3 bases short and J 7 bases short, with 18 bases between. The CDR3 nucleotides are TGCGCCAGCAGTGATCCGTCGGAAGCACGGGGGACCCAGTACTTC. It yields the protein CASSDPSEARGTQYF.

With respect to this clonotype: Germline is not matched at one junction end, which may reflect a read error. The chain has TRBV25-1 and TRBJ2-6; D gene unclear. Germline V gives CDR1 MGHDK, CDR2 SYGVNS. This CDR3 region has 15 residues. The CDR3 region is CASSEGGSGTNVLTF. The CDR3 nucleotides read TGTGCCAGCAGTGAAGGTGGTTCTGGGACCAACGTCCTGACTTTC.

This clonotype was counted between two and nine times. The rearrangement joins TRBV7-8 to TRBJ2-2; a possible D gene is TRBD2 (5 bases). This CDR3 is 17 amino acids long. Germline-derived CDR1 and CDR2 are SGHVS and FQNEAQ. Trimming removed 4 bases at V and 4 bases at J, with 19 bases between. The CDR3: CASSSSAAPGSTGELFF. The CDR3 nucleotides are TGTGCCAGCAGCTCGTCAGCCGCTCCGGGGTCCACCGGGGAGCTGTTTTTT.

The chain uses TRBV7-9 and TRBJ2-5; D is perhaps TRBD1 (5 bases). Germline CDR1 SEHNR, CDR2 FQNEAQ (reference sequence). Trimming shortened V by 5 bases and J by 0 bases, and 13 bases separated the two germline ends. The CDR3 length is 15 residues. The CDR3 DNA reads TGTGCCAGCAGCCCCCCTGACAGAGACCAAGAGACCCAGTACTTC. It translates to CASSPPDRDQETQYF.

Only a few counts were recorded for this clonotype. V gene TRBV20-1 combines with J gene TRBJ2-7, with D possibly being TRBD2 (6 bases). Trimming stripped 5 bases from V and 1 base from J, with 18 bases between. CDR3 length: 15 residues. CDR1 DFQATT and CDR2 SNEGSKA come from the germline V gene (reference sequence). The CDR3, as DNA: TGCAGTGCTTGGGCGCCCGGGGGAAGTTCCTACGAGCAGTACTTC. It codes for CSAWAPGGSSYEQYF.

In its sample, this clonotype was seen many times. The genes are TRBV27 and TRBJ2-3; the match to TRBD2 covers 9 bases. The length of the CDR3 is 15 residues. Germline V gene data show CDR1 as MNHEY and CDR2 as SMNVEV (reference sequence). Losses at the gene ends were 5 bases for V and 2 bases for J; bases not matched to a gene: 5. The CDR3 DNA sequence: TGTGCCAGCAGTCAGGGACTAGCCGTCACAGATACGCAGTATTTT. It codes for CASSQGLAVTDTQYF.

The CDR3 DNA reads as TGTGCCAGCAGTGAGGCGGTTGGGCGACCTAACTATGGCTACACCTTC. This sequence encodes CASSEAVGRPNYGYTF. The V call is TRBV6-1, the J call TRBJ1-2; no clear D gene. The CDR3 is 16 amino acids. Germline values: CDR1 MNHNS, CDR2 SASEGT. V was trimmed by 3 bases and J by 0 bases, leaving 14 bases between them.

V is TRBV2 and J is TRBJ1-2; D ambiguous. The CDR3 has 13 amino acids. Trimming left V 7 bases short and J 5 bases short, with 14 bases between. Germline V CDR1 and CDR2: SNHLY, FYNNEI. CDR3 protein: CASNETNQYGYTF. Written as DNA, the CDR3 is TGTGCCAGCAACGAAACTAACCAGTATGGCTACACCTTC.

This clonotype was seen a handful of times. V is TRBV27 and J is TRBJ2-1; D is possibly TRBD1 (5 bases). CDR1 and CDR2 (germline): MNHEY, SMNVEV (reference sequence). V shed 3 bases and J shed 4 bases, with 19 bases lying between them. This CDR3 has 17 residues. The CDR3 loop reads CASSLAGPAPAYNEQFF. Here the CDR3 DNA reads TGTGCCAGCAGTTTGGCAGGGCCCGCTCCCGCATACAATGAGCAGTTCTTC.

This clonotype was seen repeatedly, ten times or more. This rearrangement joins TRBV27 to TRBJ2-7, with D possibly matching TRBD1 (5 bases). Trimming took off 6 bases at V and 4 bases at J, with 13 bases between the two ends. Looked up from germline, CDR1 is MNHEY and CDR2 is SMNVEV (reference sequence). CDR3 size: 13 residues. As DNA, the CDR3 is TGTGCCAGCAGCTTCGGCAGGGCTTACGAGCAGTACTTC. It specifies CASSFGRAYEQYF.

The J gene is TRBJ2-1, the V gene TRBV11-3; 9 bases line up with TRBD2. The CDR3 is 15 residues long. V was pared by 5 bases and J by 7 bases, with 9 bases of the junction left unmatched. Germline CDR1 is SGHNT and CDR2 is YENEEA. The CDR3 protein is CASSTAAGGRNEQFF. Written as DNA, the CDR3 is TGTGCCAGCAGCACCGCGGCGGGGGGGAGGAATGAGCAGTTCTTC.

This clonotype was picked up a small number of times. The chain joins TRBV12-3 or TRBV12-4 to TRBJ2-1; 10 nucleotides align to TRBD2. The CDR3 is 15 amino acids. V shed 7 bases and J 6 bases; nucleotides not matched to a gene: 9. Here the CDR3 reads CASTPPSGGFNEQFF. The CDR3 DNA reads as TGTGCCAGCACCCCCCCTAGCGGGGGATTCAATGAGCAGTTCTTC.

This sequence joins TRBV4-3 and TRBJ1-1; 9 bases map to TRBD1. From germline, CDR1 is LGHNA and CDR2 YSLEER. The CDR3 has 15 amino acids. V lost 3 bases, J lost 3 bases, and 5 bases stayed unmatched. CDR3 amino acids: CASSQAGQGDTEAFF. As DNA, the CDR3 is TGCGCCAGCAGCCAGGCGGGACAGGGCGACACTGAAGCTTTCTTT.

There are a few counts of this clonotype. V and J are TRBV4-1 and TRBJ1-2, with 9 nucleotides matching TRBD1. In germline, CDR1 is MGHRA, CDR2 YSYEKL. This CDR3 contains 15 residues. The J segment lost 3 bases and the V segment lost 2 bases, leaving 4 bases of the junction unmatched. CDR3 sequence: CASSQWTGADYGYTF. The CDR3 DNA follows: TGCGCCAGCAGCCAATGGACAGGGGCGGACTATGGCTACACCTTC.

The chain links TRBV7-9 to TRBJ1-2; no definite D call. Germline V gene lookup returns CDR1 SEHNR and CDR2 FQNEAQ (reference sequence). The CDR3 is 15 amino acids. The V end lost 5 bases, the J end lost 3 bases, and 16 bases lay between the germline ends. Here the CDR3 reads CASSALTWADYGYTF. CDR3 bases: TGTGCCAGCAGCGCTCTTACGTGGGCTGACTATGGCTACACCTTC.

There are a few counts of this clonotype. CDR3: CASSLMVVAGDLTQYF. The DNA of the CDR3 is TGTGCCAGCAGTTTGATGGTTGTAGCGGGGGATCTGACCCAGTACTTC. V is TRBV12-3 or TRBV12-4 and J is TRBJ2-5; 9 positions match TRBD2. The CDR3 runs to 16 residues. J was trimmed by 7 bases and V by 3 bases; bases with no gene match: 12.

The chain employs TRBV12-3 or TRBV12-4 and TRBJ2-4, with 11 nucleotides matching TRBD1. The V segment lost 6 bases and the J segment 9 bases; nucleotides outside the gene matches: 13. The length of the CDR3 is 16 residues. The CDR3, as DNA: TGTGCCAGCAGAAATGCCGGGACAGGGGGTTTTGGCATTCAGTACTTC. Amino acids: CASRNAGTGGFGIQYF.

A few counts support this clonotype. The chain employs TRBV24-1 and TRBJ2-3, with D uncertain. Trimming pared 0 bases from V and 5 bases from J, leaving 11 bases between. The length of the CDR3 is 15 residues. Looked up from germline, CDR1 is KGHDR and CDR2 is SFDVKD. The CDR3 DNA reads as TGTGCCACCAGTGATTTGACCTCTTGGGGAGATACGCAGTATTTT. It codes for CATSDLTSWGDTQYF.

In this sample, this clonotype turned up many times. The chain employs TRBV19 and TRBJ1-1; D uncertain. The CDR3 sequence is 16 residues long. Germline assignment: CDR1 LNHDA and CDR2 SQIVND (reference sequence). V shed 4 bases and J shed 4 bases, with 19 bases lying between them. DNA for the CDR3: TGTGCCAGTAGTAGGTCTCTGGACCTACCGGGCACTGAAGCTTTCTTT. Protein product: CASSRSLDLPGTEAFF.

This clonotype was recorded many times. The chain links TRBV7-2 to TRBJ1-5, with no clear D. V dropped 6 bases and J dropped 0 bases, with 12 bases sitting between them. In germline, CDR1 is SGHTA, CDR2 FQGNSA. The CDR3 is 15 residues long. The CDR3 protein is CASSFGSYSNQPQHF. In DNA form, the CDR3 reads TGTGCCAGCAGTTTCGGGAGTTATAGCAATCAGCCCCAGCATTTT.

The rearrangement uses TRBV27 and TRBJ1-6; no firm D call. In germline, CDR1 is MNHEY, CDR2 SMNVEV (reference sequence). The CDR3 consists of 13 residues. The V and J ends lost 2 bases and 10 bases respectively, with 9 bases between them. As DNA, the CDR3 is TGTGCCAGCAGTTTAGGGGTCAAGTCACCCCTCCACTTT. Translated: CASSLGVKSPLHF.

The genes are TRBV6-8 and TRBJ2-1; D not certain. Trimming shortened V by 5 bases and J by 5 bases, and 13 bases separated the two germline ends. Looked up from germline, CDR1 is MNHGY and CDR2 is SAAAGT. The CDR3 loop spans 14 amino acids. CDR3 DNA: TGTGCCAGCAGTCCCGTTAGTGGGGACAATGAGCAGTTCTTC. Protein product: CASSPVSGDNEQFF.

The V gene is TRBV7-8, the J gene TRBJ2-1; 8 nucleotides align to TRBD2. CDR1 and CDR2 (germline): SGHVS, FQNEAQ. The CDR3 runs 17 residues. Trimming at V came to 5 bases and at J to 0 bases, leaving 9 bases not matched to a gene. This CDR3 is CASSPSGGPSSYNEQFF. The DNA for the CDR3 is TGTGCCAGCAGCCCCTCGGGGGGGCCAAGCTCCTACAATGAGCAGTTCTTC.

CDR3: CASSPRDRFTEAFF. As DNA, the CDR3 is TGTGCCAGCAGTCCTCGGGACAGATTCACTGAAGCTTTCTTT. The rearrangement uses TRBV27 and TRBJ1-1; TRBD1 aligns across 7 bases. The V gene's germline CDR1 is MNHEY and CDR2 SMNVEV (reference sequence). The CDR3 loop spans 14 amino acids. Losses at the gene ends were 5 bases for V and 4 bases for J; bases not matched to a gene: 7.